One and the same sample provided the 10 T cell receptor beta chains below, sequenced in a study of OX40 agonist ivuxolimab in advanced cancers. This table comes from immunoSEQ multiplex PCR, and its TCRdb copy is limited to in-frame clones, with some not included. The table shows just under 55,000 clones, with 80% occurring only once. Sequenced here: CD4+ or CD8+ T cells sorted from blood, sampled in a trial of the OX40 agonist ivuxolimab. The receptors derive from an adult with an advanced solid tumor such as melanoma, head and neck, liver or kidney cancer.

V is TRBV28 and J is TRBJ2-2; D gene uncertain. CDR1 and CDR2 (germline): MDHEN, SYDVKM. The length of the CDR3 is 12 residues. Trimming removed 2 bases at V and 4 bases at J, with 2 bases between. CDR3 amino acids: CASSLSTGELFF. CDR3 bases: TGTGCCAGCAGTTTAAGCACCGGGGAGCTGTTTTTT. Looking up the rest from reference TRBV28 and TRBJ2-2 gives the full variable domain: DVKVTQSSRYLVKRTGEKVFLECVQDMDHENMFWYRQDPGLGLRLIYFSYDVKMKEKGDIPEGYSVSREKKERFSLILESASTNQTSMYLCASSLSTGELFFGEGSRLTVL.

The chain links TRBV5-4 to TRBJ2-1; 7 bases line up with TRBD2. Germline V gene data show CDR1 as SGHNT and CDR2 as YYREEE (reference sequence). The CDR3 consists of 16 residues. Germline trimming cut 4 bases from V and 2 bases from J; bases unmatched to any gene: 9. This chain's CDR3 is CASSLDLADAYNEQFF. The DNA of the CDR3 is TGTGCCAGCAGCCTAGATCTAGCGGATGCCTACAATGAGCAGTTCTTC.

The chain links TRBV11-3 to TRBJ2-5; D might be TRBD1 (5 bases). This CDR3 has 13 residues. The V gene's germline CDR1 is SGHNT and CDR2 YENEEA. Between the trimmed V and J ends, which lost 5 bases and 5 bases, there was a span of 12 bases. In nucleotides, the CDR3 is TGTGCCAGCAGCCCGCAGGGAAGGGAGACCCAGTACTTC. Its protein product is CASSPQGRETQYF.

The CDR3 coding sequence is TGTGCCAGTAGTATATCGACGACCAAGGGAGCTTTCTTT. The encoded protein is CASSISTTKGAFF. This chain uses TRBV19 with TRBJ1-1; D is unclear. The length of the CDR3 is 13 residues. V was trimmed by 2 bases and J by 10 bases, leaving 14 bases between them. CDR1 and CDR2 (germline): LNHDA, SQIVND (reference sequence).

The chain's CDR3 is CASSWGGRGTGELFF. The CDR3 DNA is TGTGCCAGCAGCTGGGGAGGGCGGGGCACCGGGGAGCTGTTTTTT. This chain connects TRBV11-3 to TRBJ2-2; 7 nucleotides align to TRBD2. V gave up 4 bases and J gave up 4 bases; unmatched junction bases: 6. CDR3 length equals 15 residues. Germline CDR1 SGHNT, CDR2 YENEEA.

The chain combines TRBV18 with TRBJ1-2, with 7 bases identical to TRBD1. With V trimmed by 6 bases and J by 1 base, 2 bases remained unmatched. The CDR3 covers 13 residues. The germline V gene encodes CDR1 KGHSH and CDR2 LQKENI. This CDR3 is CASSWDSNYGYTF. CDR3 bases: TGTGCCAGCTCCTGGGACAGTAACTATGGCTACACCTTC.

The chain uses TRBV6-5 and TRBJ1-1; 12 bases are shared with TRBD1. The CDR3 is 15 amino acids. V was clipped by 6 bases and J by 2 bases; unmatched bases: 4. Germline V gene sequence: CDR1 MNHEY, CDR2 SVGAGI. The DNA for the CDR3 is TGTGCCAGCAGGGGACAGGGGGCAGGAAACACTGAAGCTTTCTTT. Translated: CASRGQGAGNTEAFF.

This sequence joins TRBV27 and TRBJ2-2; D remains ambiguous. CDR1 MNHEY and CDR2 SMNVEV come from the germline V gene (reference sequence). The V end was cut by 3 bases, the J end by 7 bases, with 12 bases between. The CDR3 consists of 14 residues. This chain's CDR3 is CASSFGRWGGELFF. CDR3 in DNA: TGTGCCAGCAGTTTCGGTCGTTGGGGCGGGGAGCTGTTTTTT.

The rearrangement uses TRBV9 and TRBJ1-5; no clear D gene. Trimming pared 0 bases from V and 0 bases from J, leaving 7 bases between. CDR3 length equals 15 residues. The germline CDR1 and CDR2 sequences are SGDLS and YYNGEE. The CDR3 nucleotides read TGTGCCAGCAGCGTAGATCAGAATAGCAATCAGCCCCAGCATTTT. Translating gives CASSVDQNSNQPQHF.

The rearrangement links TRBV9 to TRBJ1-1, with D uncertain. The germline CDR1 and CDR2 sequences are SGDLS and YYNGEE. V gave up 1 base and J gave up 7 bases, with 17 bases separating them. This CDR3 is 15 amino acids long. The CDR3 loop reads CASSVIPDGEGEAFF. CDR3 in DNA: TGTGCCAGCAGCGTAATTCCGGACGGGGAAGGTGAAGCTTTCTTT.